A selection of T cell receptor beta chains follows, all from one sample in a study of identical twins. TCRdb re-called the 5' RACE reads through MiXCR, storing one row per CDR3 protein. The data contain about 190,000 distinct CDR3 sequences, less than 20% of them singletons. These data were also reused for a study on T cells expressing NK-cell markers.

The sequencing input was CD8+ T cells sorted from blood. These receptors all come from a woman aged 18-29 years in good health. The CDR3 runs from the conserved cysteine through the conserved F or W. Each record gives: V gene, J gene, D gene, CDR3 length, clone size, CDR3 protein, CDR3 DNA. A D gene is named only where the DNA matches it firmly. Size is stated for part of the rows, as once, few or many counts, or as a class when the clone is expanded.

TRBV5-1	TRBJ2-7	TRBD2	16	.	CASSLLAGGYSYEQYF	TGCGCCAGCAGCCTACTAGCGGGGGGATACTCCTACGAGCAGTACTTC
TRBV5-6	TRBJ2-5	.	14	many	CASSLGGSQETQYF	TGTGCCAGCAGCTTGGGGGGGAGCCAAGAGACCCAGTACTTC
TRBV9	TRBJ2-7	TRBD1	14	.	CASSVGAGGYEQYF	TGTGCCAGCAGCGTAGGGGCAGGGGGCTACGAGCAGTACTTC
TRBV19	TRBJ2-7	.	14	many	CASSGDQTTYEQYF	TGTGCCAGTAGTGGGGACCAGACGACCTACGAGCAGTACTTC
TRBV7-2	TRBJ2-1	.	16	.	CASSFYGQFTYNEQFF	TGTGCCAGCAGCTTCTATGGACAGTTCACCTACAATGAGCAGTTCTTC
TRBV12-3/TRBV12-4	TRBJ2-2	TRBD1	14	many	CASSLTGDTGELFF	TGTGCCAGCAGTTTAACAGGGGACACCGGGGAGCTGTTTTTT
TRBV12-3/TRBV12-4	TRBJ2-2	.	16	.	CASTSQETENTGELFF	TGTGCCAGCACCTCTCAAGAGACCGAAAACACCGGGGAGCTGTTTTTT
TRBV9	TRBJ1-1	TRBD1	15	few	CASSPRDRGNTEAFF	TGTGCCAGCAGCCCCCGGGACAGGGGGAACACTGAAGCTTTCTTT
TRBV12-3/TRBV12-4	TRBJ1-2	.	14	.	CASSPGGSAYGYTF	TGTGCCAGCAGTCCCGGCGGGTCGGCCTATGGCTACACCTTC
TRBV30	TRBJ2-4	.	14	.	CAWRTVLAKNIQYF	TGTGCCTGGAGGACAGTGCTAGCCAAAAACATTCAGTACTTC
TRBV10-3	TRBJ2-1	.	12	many	CAISPATGEQFF	TGTGCCATCAGCCCTGCAACGGGTGAGCAGTTCTTC
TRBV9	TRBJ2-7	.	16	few	CASSVGYLGGSYEQYF	TGTGCCAGCAGCGTAGGATATTTGGGGGGATCCTACGAGCAGTACTTC
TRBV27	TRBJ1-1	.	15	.	CASSLRGGMNTEAFF	TGTGCCAGCAGTTTACGCGGAGGCATGAACACTGAAGCTTTCTTT
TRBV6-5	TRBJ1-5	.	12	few	CASWTAHQPQHF	TGTGCCAGTTGGACAGCTCATCAGCCCCAGCATTTT
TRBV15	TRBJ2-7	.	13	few	CATSRDRGYEQYF	TGTGCCACCAGCAGAGATCGGGGCTACGAGCAGTACTTC
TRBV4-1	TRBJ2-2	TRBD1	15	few	CASSLRTGNTGELFF	TGCGCCAGCAGCTTACGGACAGGGAACACCGGGGAGCTGTTTTTT
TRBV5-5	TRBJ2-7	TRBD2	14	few	CASSSSGRFYEQYF	TGTGCCAGCAGTTCTAGCGGGAGATTCTACGAGCAGTACTTC
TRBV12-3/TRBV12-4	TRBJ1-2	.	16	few	CASSLPTGRGLFGYTF	TGTGCCAGCAGTCTGCCCACGGGTCGAGGTCTCTTTGGCTACACCTTC
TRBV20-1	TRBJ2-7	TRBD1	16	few	CSARGRPGQHNYEQYF	TGCAGTGCTAGAGGTAGACCGGGACAGCACAACTACGAGCAGTACTTC
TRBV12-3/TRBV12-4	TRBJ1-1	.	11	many	CASSFGTEAFF	TGTGCCAGCAGCTTTGGCACTGAAGCTTTCTTT
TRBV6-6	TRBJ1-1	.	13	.	CASSYSGQGEAFF	TGTGCCAGCAGTTACTCGGGGCAGGGCGAAGCTTTCTTT
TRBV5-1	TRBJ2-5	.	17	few	CASSPPQQLLLQETQYF	TGCGCCAGCAGCCCTCCCCAACAACTTCTACTACAAGAGACCCAGTACTTC
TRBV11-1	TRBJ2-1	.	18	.	CASSPPVLAPASYNEQFF	TGTGCCAGCAGCCCCCCGGTGCTAGCGCCCGCCTCCTACAATGAGCAGTTCTTC
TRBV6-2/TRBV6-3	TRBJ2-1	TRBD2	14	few	CASTNEAGGGEQFF	TGTGCCAGCACCAACGAGGCGGGAGGGGGTGAGCAGTTCTTC
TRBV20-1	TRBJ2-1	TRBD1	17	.	CSARWGGQGMIVDEQFF	TGCAGTGCTAGATGGGGGGGACAGGGGATGATAGTTGATGAGCAGTTCTTC
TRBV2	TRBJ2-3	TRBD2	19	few	CASSGSGTSGDLSTDTQYF	TGTGCCAGCAGTGGTTCCGGGACTAGCGGCGACCTTAGCACAGATACGCAGTATTTT
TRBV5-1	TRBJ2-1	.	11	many	CASSLAGEQFF	TGTGCCAGCAGCTTGGCAGGGGAGCAGTTCTTC
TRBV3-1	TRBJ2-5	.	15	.	CASSQDLGPQETQYF	TGTGCCAGCAGCCAAGACCTTGGTCCCCAGGAGACCCAGTACTTC
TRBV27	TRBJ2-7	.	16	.	CASSLSRTGHSERQYF	TGTGCCAGCAGTTTATCTCGGACGGGACACTCCGAGCGGCAGTACTTC
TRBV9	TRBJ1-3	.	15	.	CASSVDPGAGNTIYF	TGTGCCAGCAGCGTAGATCCGGGTGCTGGAAACACCATATATTTT
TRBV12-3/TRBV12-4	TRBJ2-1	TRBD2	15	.	CASRARGGRHNEQFF	TGTGCCAGCAGGGCGCGGGGGGGCCGTCACAATGAGCAGTTCTTC
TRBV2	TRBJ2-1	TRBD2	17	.	CASSEGASGSSYNEQFF	TGTGCCAGCAGTGAAGGGGCTAGCGGTAGCTCCTACAATGAGCAGTTCTTC
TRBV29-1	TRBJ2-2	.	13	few	CSVRPRDTGELFF	TGCAGCGTTCGGCCCCGGGACACCGGGGAGCTGTTTTTT